The rows below give T cell receptor beta chains drawn from one sample of a study of T cells in Graves' hyperthyroidism and ophthalmopathy. Each CDR3 protein is one row after TCRdb ran MiXCR on the multiplex PCR reads. The profile shows fewer than 350,000 distinct CDR3 sequences, roughly 21% of them singletons. The sample comprised blood. These receptor sequences come from a woman between 45 and 65 years old with Graves' hyperthyroidism. The CDR3 runs from the conserved cysteine through the conserved F or W. The D gene is left open where the match is weak. Clone size is not always given. Where it is, it says once, few, many or a class for expanded clones.

>TRBJ1-1|TRBV12-5|-|-
CASGPTRREQAFF
TGTGCTAGTGGCCCCACTCGCCGGGAACAAGCTTTCTTT
>TRBJ2-5|TRBV28|many|-
CASSGERETQYF
TGTGCCAGCAGCGGAGAGAGGGAGACCCAGTACTTC
>TRBJ1-5|TRBV2|many|TRBD1
CASGKDRAYSNQPQHF
TGTGCCAGCGGCAAAGACAGGGCATATAGCAATCAGCCCCAGCATTTT
>TRBJ2-3|TRBV5-1|few|TRBD2
CASSFFLSGRALTGTQYF
TGCGCCAGCAGCTTTTTTCTGAGCGGGAGGGCCCTGACAGGTACGCAGTATTTT
>TRBJ2-2|TRBV28|many|TRBD1
CASARTGGTGELFF
TGTGCCAGCGCCCGGACAGGGGGCACCGGGGAGCTGTTTTTT
>TRBJ2-5|TRBV19|few|-
CANRLPPFRETQYF
TGTGCCAATCGTCTCCCCCCTTTTAGGGAGACCCAGTACTTC
>TRBJ1-1|TRBV2|-|-
CASSEPGAVDTEAFF
TGTGCCAGCAGTGAACCGGGAGCAGTAGACACTGAAGCTTTCTTT
>TRBJ2-6|TRBV20-1|many|TRBD2
CSARGLAGITGANVLTF
TGCAGTGCTAGGGGACTAGCGGGGATAACTGGGGCCAACGTCCTGACTTTC
>TRBJ2-2|TRBV2|once|TRBD2
CASSDAAGGDTGELFF
TGTGCCAGCAGTGATGCAGCGGGAGGGGACACCGGGGAGCTGTTTTTT
>TRBJ2-7|TRBV20-1|many|-
CSAVRTEPPYEQYF
TGCAGTGCTGTCCGGACGGAGCCCCCCTACGAGCAGTACTTC
>TRBJ1-4|TRBV20-1|-|-
CSASFSTRGNEKLFF
TGCAGTGCTAGTTTCTCGACACGAGGAAATGAAAAACTGTTTTTT
>TRBJ2-5|TRBV7-7|many|-
CASSIGPSGSQETQYF
TGTGCTAGCAGCATCGGGCCCTCGGGGAGCCAAGAGACCCAGTACTTC
>TRBJ2-7|TRBV29-1|-|-
CSVRSGAYEQYF
TGCAGCGTCCGTAGCGGAGCCTACGAGCAGTACTTC
>TRBJ2-5|TRBV28|many|-
CASSLWGAETQYF
TGTGCCAGCAGTTTATGGGGGGCAGAGACCCAGTACTTC
>TRBJ1-6|TRBV7-9|many|-
CASSSGSSSYNSPLHF
TGTGCCAGCAGCTCCGGGTCAAGCTCCTATAATTCACCCCTCCACTTT
>TRBJ2-2|TRBV5-1|many|-
CASSFRGDTGELFF
TGCGCCAGCAGCTTTCGAGGGGACACCGGGGAGCTGTTTTTT
>TRBJ2-3|TRBV7-9|many|-
CASGGGGDTQYF
TGTGCCAGCGGCGGGGGCGGGGATACGCAGTATTTT
>TRBJ2-1|TRBV5-1|many|TRBD1
CASSLTGTELSSYNEQFF
TGCGCCAGCAGCTTGACCGGGACAGAATTAAGCTCCTACAATGAGCAGTTCTTC
>TRBJ2-1|TRBV19|many|TRBD2
CASSILGLADYNEQFF
TGTGCCAGTAGTATTTTAGGACTAGCGGATTACAATGAGCAGTTCTTC
>TRBJ2-5|TRBV7-3|-|TRBD2
CASSLSLAGETQYF
TGTGCCAGCAGCTTAAGTCTAGCGGGAGAGACCCAGTACTTC
>TRBJ1-4|TRBV5-4|-|TRBD1
CASSARQGAPEKLFF
TGTGCCAGCAGCGCTAGACAGGGGGCGCCCGAAAAACTGTTTTTT
>TRBJ2-2|TRBV10-3|many|TRBD2
CAISGTSGLNTGELFF
TGTGCCATCAGTGGGACTAGCGGGCTGAACACCGGGGAGCTGTTTTTT
>TRBJ1-1|TRBV28|many|-
CASSLGRQEEAFF
TGTGCCAGCAGTTTGGGACGACAGGAAGAAGCTTTCTTT
>TRBJ2-3|TRBV4-2|many|TRBD1
CASSPRTGNADTQYF
TGTGCCAGCAGCCCCCGGACAGGGAATGCAGATACGCAGTATTTT
>TRBJ2-5|TRBV7-3|few|TRBD2
CASSRGSGQETQYF
TGTGCCAGCAGCAGGGGTAGCGGGCAAGAGACCCAGTACTTC
>TRBJ1-4|TRBV5-1|-|TRBD1
CASSLTTPGTATNEKLFF
TGCGCCAGCAGCTTGACCACCCCCGGGACAGCAACTAATGAAAAACTGTTTTTT
>TRBJ2-7|TRBV7-6|few|TRBD2
CASSRAGVGYEQYF
TGTGCCAGCAGCCGAGCGGGAGTTGGGTACGAGCAGTACTTC
>TRBJ2-1|TRBV12-3/TRBV12-4|many|-
CASSLGPRQFF
TGTGCCAGCAGTTTGGGACCCAGGCAGTTCTTC
>TRBJ2-1|TRBV20-1|many|-
CSARETGSYNEQFF
TGCAGTGCTAGAGAGACTGGATCATACAATGAGCAGTTCTTC
>TRBJ2-7|TRBV3-1|-|-
CASRGLLYEQYF
TGTGCCAGCAGGGGACTCCTCTACGAGCAGTACTTC
>TRBJ1-2|TRBV20-1|many|-
CSARDRAPRYGYTF
TGCAGTGCTAGAGACAGGGCCCCTCGCTATGGCTACACCTTC
>TRBJ2-5|TRBV10-1|-|TRBD2
CASSKGLAGGGTQYF
TGCGCCAGCAGCAAGGGACTAGCGGGAGGAGGGACCCAGTACTTC
>TRBJ2-7|TRBV4-1|few|TRBD1
CASRDRDRGGEQYF
TGCGCCAGCAGGGACCGGGACAGGGGGGGCGAGCAGTACTTC
>TRBJ2-3|TRBV28|few|-
CASTPRGVGDTQYF
TGTGCCAGCACTCCAAGGGGGGTAGGTGATACGCAGTATTTT
>TRBJ2-3|TRBV7-9|many|-
CASSLGEDTQYF
TGTGCCAGCAGCTTAGGTGAAGATACGCAGTATTTT
>TRBJ2-1|TRBV24-1|-|TRBD2
CATMSSGERNEQFF
TGTGCCACGATGAGTAGCGGGGAGCGGAATGAGCAGTTCTTC
>TRBJ2-2|TRBV5-1|few|-
CASMLSGELFF
TGCGCCAGCATGCTTTCCGGGGAGCTGTTTTTT
>TRBJ2-2|TRBV19|few|-
CASTVLGIGIGELFF
TGTGCCAGTACCGTTTTGGGGATAGGGATCGGGGAGCTGTTTTTT
>TRBJ2-1|TRBV11-1|-|-
CASSLRAPNEQFF
TGTGCCAGCAGCTTAAGGGCGCCCAATGAGCAGTTCTTC
>TRBJ2-7|TRBV12-3/TRBV12-4|few|-
CASSFWVNTYEQYF
TGTGCCAGCAGTTTTTGGGTAAACACCTACGAGCAGTACTTC
>TRBJ2-3|TRBV19|few|-
CASTFLGASTDTQYF
TGTGCCAGTACCTTTTTGGGGGCTAGCACAGATACGCAGTATTTT
>TRBJ1-6|TRBV6-4|-|-
CASSGTVNSPLHF
TGTGCCAGCAGTGGCACAGTAAATTCACCCCTCCACTTT
>TRBJ1-2|TRBV6-1|-|-
CASSEPPNYGYTF
TGTGCCAGCAGTGAACCTCCCAACTATGGCTACACCTTC
>TRBJ2-7|TRBV5-1|few|-
CASSLNSAYEQYF
TGCGCCAGCAGCCTGAACAGCGCCTACGAGCAGTACTTC
>TRBJ2-3|TRBV3-1|many|-
CASSQDRLSTDTQYF
TGTGCCAGCAGCCAAGATCGACTGAGCACAGATACGCAGTATTTT
>TRBJ2-1|TRBV11-3|many|TRBD1
CASSLYPGQASYNEQFF
TGTGCCAGCAGCTTATATCCGGGACAGGCGAGCTACAATGAGCAGTTCTTC
>TRBJ2-1|TRBV5-1|-|TRBD2
CASSLAGGSSCNEQFF
TGCGCCAGCAGCTTAGCGGGGGGGAGCTCCTGCAATGAGCAGTTCTTC
>TRBJ1-1|TRBV15|many|-
CATSNREKGTEAFF
TGTGCCACCAGCAACCGGGAAAAGGGCACTGAAGCTTTCTTT
>TRBJ2-1|TRBV6-1|few|TRBD2
CASMTSGRAGSLEQFF
TGTGCCAGCATGACGAGCGGGAGGGCCGGATCCCTTGAGCAGTTCTTC
>TRBJ1-1|TRBV6-1|many|-
CASSFSSGMNTEAFF
TGTGCCAGCAGTTTTAGCTCAGGCATGAACACTGAAGCTTTCTTT
>TRBJ2-7|TRBV7-9|many|-
CASSSGTGISYEQYF
TGTGCCAGCAGCTCAGGTACAGGGATCTCCTACGAGCAGTACTTC
>TRBJ1-3|TRBV7-2|-|-
CASSYDSYSGDTIYF
TGTGCCAGCAGCTACGACAGCTACTCTGGAGACACCATATATTTT
>TRBJ2-7|TRBV11-2|many|TRBD2
CASSPTRGALYEQYF
TGTGCCAGCAGCCCGACGCGGGGGGCCCTCTACGAGCAGTACTTC
>TRBJ2-1|TRBV28|many|-
CASSSAGHSDEQFF
TGTGCCAGCAGTTCCGCGGGACATTCGGATGAGCAGTTCTTC
>TRBJ1-1|TRBV9|many|-
CASSVAWNTEAFF
TGTGCCAGCAGCGTAGCCTGGAACACTGAAGCTTTCTTT
>TRBJ2-3|TRBV7-3|many|-
CASSRDRVSTDTQYF
TGTGCCAGCAGCCGGGACCGAGTCAGCACAGATACGCAGTATTTT
>TRBJ2-7|TRBV5-1|many|TRBD2
CASSLSLAGTYEQYF
TGCGCCAGCAGCTTGAGTCTAGCGGGAACCTACGAGCAGTACTTC
>TRBJ1-2|TRBV30|many|-
CAWSVPHRNYGYTF
TGTGCCTGGAGTGTACCCCATCGGAACTATGGCTACACCTTC
>TRBJ2-1|TRBV6-2/TRBV6-3|few|-
CASSIGWNEQFF
TGTGCCAGCAGTATAGGCTGGAATGAGCAGTTCTTC